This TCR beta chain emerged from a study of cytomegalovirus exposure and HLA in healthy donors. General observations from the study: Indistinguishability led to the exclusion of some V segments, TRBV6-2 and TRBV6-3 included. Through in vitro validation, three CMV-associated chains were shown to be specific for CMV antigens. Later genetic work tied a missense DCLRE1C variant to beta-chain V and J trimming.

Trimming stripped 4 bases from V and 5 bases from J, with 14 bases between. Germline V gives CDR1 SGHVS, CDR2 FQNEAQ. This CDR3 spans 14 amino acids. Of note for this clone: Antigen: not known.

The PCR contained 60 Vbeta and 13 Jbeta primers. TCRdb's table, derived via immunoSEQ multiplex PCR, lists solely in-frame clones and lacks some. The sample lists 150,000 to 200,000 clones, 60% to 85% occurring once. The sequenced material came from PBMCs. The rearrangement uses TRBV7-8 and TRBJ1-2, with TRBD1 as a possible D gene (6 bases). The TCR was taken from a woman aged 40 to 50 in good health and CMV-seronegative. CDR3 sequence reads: CASSSQGFGYGYTF. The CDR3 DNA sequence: TGTGCCAGCAGCTCTCAGGGGTTCGGATATGGCTACACCTTC.